This T cell receptor (beta chain) was identified in a study of T cells after posttransplantation cyclophosphamide. The related graft donor's blood sample was taken on the day of bone marrow donation. This clone was counted many times. Its cognate antigen is unknown. Notes on the study in general: Donor CD8+ memory clones often dominated recipient blood repertoires at later times. Skin or GI-infiltrating T cells shared few TRB sequences with blood. After PTCy, TRB diversity resembled that of CNI/methotrexate controls.

The germline gives CDR1 SGHVS, CDR2 FNYEAQ. J was trimmed by 7 bases and V by 5 bases; bases with no gene match: 6. The CDR3 runs 14 residues. Profiled with immunoSEQ multiplex PCR; TCRdb holds only in-frame clones, not every one. The sample is made up of some 40,000 clones, none counted only once. J is TRBJ1-4 and V is TRBV7-6, with 8 bases identical to TRBD1. This receptor was identified in a man aged 30 to 39 in good health and a related stem cell transplant donor. Sequencing was performed on PBMCs. In nucleotides, the CDR3 is TGTGCCAGCAGCCTAGGACAGGGACCTGAAAAACTGTTTTTT. Its translation: CASSLGQGPEKLFF.